The clone carrying this T cell receptor (beta chain) appeared a few times. The CDR3 totals 15 residues. V was pared by 3 bases and J by 6 bases, with 17 bases between. The germline V gene encodes CDR1 MNHNS and CDR2 SASEGT. TCRdb redid the calling of the RT-PCR reads with MiXCR, one entry per CDR3 protein. Altogether about 680,000 distinct CDR3 sequences are present, more than 13% being singletons, with the ten largest covering 3.6%. The gene calls are TRBV6-1 and TRBJ1-1; possible D gene TRBD1, 6 bases. Sequences were obtained from memory CD4+ T cells from blood. The TCR was taken from a female donor in good health, serving as a healthy control. CDR3: CASSEGYRVRAEAFF. In DNA, the CDR3 is TGTGCCAGCAGTGAGGGTTACAGGGTGAGGGCTGAAGCTTTCTTT.